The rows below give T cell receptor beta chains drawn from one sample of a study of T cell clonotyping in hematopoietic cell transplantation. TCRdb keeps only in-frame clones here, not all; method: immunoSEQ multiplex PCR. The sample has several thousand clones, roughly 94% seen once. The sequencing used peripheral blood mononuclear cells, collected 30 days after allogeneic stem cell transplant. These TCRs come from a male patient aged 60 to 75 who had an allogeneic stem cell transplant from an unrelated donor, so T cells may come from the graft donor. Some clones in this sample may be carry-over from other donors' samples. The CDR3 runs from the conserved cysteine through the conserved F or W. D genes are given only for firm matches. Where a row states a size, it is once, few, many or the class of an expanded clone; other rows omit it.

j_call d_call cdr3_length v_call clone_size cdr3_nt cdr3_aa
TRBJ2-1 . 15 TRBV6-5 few TGTGCCAGCAGTTACGGCGGGAACTCCTACAATGAGCAGTTCTTC CASSYGGNSYNEQFF
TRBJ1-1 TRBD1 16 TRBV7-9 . TGTGCCAGCAGCTTACGGGACAGGGGGTTGGGGACTGAAGCTTTCTTT CASSLRDRGLGTEAFF
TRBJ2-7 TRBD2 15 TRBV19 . TGTGCCAGTAGTCCAAGCGGGAGCTCAGCCTACGAGCAGTACTTC CASSPSGSSAYEQYF
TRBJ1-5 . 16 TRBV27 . TGTGCCAGCAGTTTAGGAGGGGGGACGAGCAATCAGCCCCAGCATTTT CASSLGGGTSNQPQHF
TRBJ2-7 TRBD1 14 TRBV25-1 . TGTGCCAGCAGTCACCGGGACAGGAGAATAAATTGGTACTTC CASSHRDRRINWYF
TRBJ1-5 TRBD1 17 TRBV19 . TGTGCCAGTAGTAGGGACAGGGGCGATACTAGCAATCAGCCCCAGCATTTT CASSRDRGDTSNQPQHF
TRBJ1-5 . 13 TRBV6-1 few TGTGCCAGCAGTGAAACCCGGGGTCAGCCCCAGCATTTT CASSETRGQPQHF
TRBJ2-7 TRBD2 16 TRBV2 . TGTGCCAGCAGAGGCTCTAGCGGGAGCCTTTCCTACGAGCAGTACTTC CASRGSSGSLSYEQYF
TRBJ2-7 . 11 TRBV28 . TGTGCCAGCAGTTCCTTGTACGAGCAGTACTTC CASSSLYEQYF
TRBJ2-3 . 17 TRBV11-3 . TGTGCCAGCCGCACAGGTGGCCGGGAGCGATTGACAGATACGCAGTATTTT CASRTGGRERLTDTQYF
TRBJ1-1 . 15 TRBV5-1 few TGCGCCAGCAGCTCATACGGAAACATGAACACTGAAGCTTTCTTT CASSSYGNMNTEAFF
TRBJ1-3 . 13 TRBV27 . TGTGCCAGCAGCCCGGGCCTGAGAAACACCATATATTTT CASSPGLRNTIYF
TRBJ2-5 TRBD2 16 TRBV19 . TGTGCCAGTAGTACTAGCGGGAGGGCCAGGGGGGAGACCCAGTACTTC CASSTSGRARGETQYF
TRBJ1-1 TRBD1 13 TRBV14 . TGTGCCAGCAGCAGGGGGCAAGGCACTGAAGCTTTCTTT CASSRGQGTEAFF
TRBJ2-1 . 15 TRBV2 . TGTGCCACCTCGAGGGAAGGGAGGAGGTACAATGAGCAGTTCTTC CATSREGRRYNEQFF
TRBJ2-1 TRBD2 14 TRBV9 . TGTGCCAGCAGCGTTAGCGGGAGTGAGGGTGAGCAGTTCTTC CASSVSGSEGEQFF
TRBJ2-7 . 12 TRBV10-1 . TGCGCCAGCAGTGATACTTCCTACGAGCAGTACTTC CASSDTSYEQYF
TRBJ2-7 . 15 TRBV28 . TGTGCCAGCAGTTTAAAGGGCTCGGGGGCCCACGAGCAGTACTTC CASSLKGSGAHEQYF
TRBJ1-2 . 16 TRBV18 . TGTGCCAGCTCACCACCGGGGGGGGGCGTGAAGAATGGCTACACCTTC CASSPPGGGVKNGYTF
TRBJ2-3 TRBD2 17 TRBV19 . TGTGCCAGTACTTCCACGGGACTAGCGGAAAGCACAGATACGCAGTATTTT CASTSTGLAESTDTQYF
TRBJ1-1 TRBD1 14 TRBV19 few TGTGCCAGTTCTGGACAGGGGATGAACACTGAAGCTTTCTTT CASSGQGMNTEAFF
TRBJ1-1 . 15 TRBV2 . TGTGCCAGCAGCCGAATTACAGGGTTGCCTGTTGAAGCTTTCTTT CASSRITGLPVEAFF
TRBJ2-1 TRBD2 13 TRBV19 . TGTGCCAGTAGTGCCCGACTAGCCAATGAGCAGTTCTTC CASSARLANEQFF
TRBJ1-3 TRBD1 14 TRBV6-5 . TGTGCCAGCAGCCGGGACAGGGGGCAAAACACCATATATTTT CASSRDRGQNTIYF
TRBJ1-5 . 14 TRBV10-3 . TGTGCCATCAGTGAAATGGCAGGCTATCAGCCCCAGCATTTT CAISEMAGYQPQHF
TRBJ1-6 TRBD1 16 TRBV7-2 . TGTGCCAGCAGCTTAGGGGACAGGCGTTATAATTCACCCCTCCACTTT CASSLGDRRYNSPLHF
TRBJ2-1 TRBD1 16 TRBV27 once TGTGCCAGCAGTCCCCCAGGGCAGGGGGCGCGGAATGAGCAGTTCTTC CASSPPGQGARNEQFF
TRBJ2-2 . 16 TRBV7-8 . TGTGCCAGCAGCCCCAGGGGGGGACTGTCGACCGGGGAGCTGTTTTTT CASSPRGGLSTGELFF
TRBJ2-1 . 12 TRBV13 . TGTGCCAGCAGCCCCTTTAAGAATGAGCAGTTCTTC CASSPFKNEQFF
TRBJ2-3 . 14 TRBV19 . TGTGCCAGTAGCGGTAATTGGCGCACAGATACGCAGTATTTT CASSGNWRTDTQYF
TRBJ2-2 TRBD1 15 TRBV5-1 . TGCGCAAGCAGAGGGGGACAGCCGAACACCGGGGAGCTGTTTTTT CASRGGQPNTGELFF
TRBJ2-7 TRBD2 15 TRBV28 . TGTGCCAGCAGTCCGACTAGCGGCGGCTCCTACGAGCAGTACTTC CASSPTSGGSYEQYF
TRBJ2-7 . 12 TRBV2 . TGTGCCAGCAGTCTAGCCTCCTACGAGCAGTACTTC CASSLASYEQYF
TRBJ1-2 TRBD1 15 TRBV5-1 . TGCGCCAGCAGCTACCAGGGGGGCGGGGATTATGGCTACACCTTC CASSYQGGGDYGYTF
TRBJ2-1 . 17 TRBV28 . TGTGCCAGCAGTTACCCGCGGCGCGGTCGCTCCTACAATGAGCAGTTCTTC CASSYPRRGRSYNEQFF
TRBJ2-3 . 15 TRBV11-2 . TGTGCCAGCAGCTTAGGGCGACCTAACACAGATACGCAGTATTTT CASSLGRPNTDTQYF
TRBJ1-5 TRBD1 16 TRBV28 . TGTGCCAGCAGTTTCGGCCGGGACAGGTTAAATCAGCCCCAGCATTTT CASSFGRDRLNQPQHF
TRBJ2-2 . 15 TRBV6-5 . TGTGCCAGCGGTAGACCGGACAGTAACACCGGGGAGCTGTTTTTT CASGRPDSNTGELFF
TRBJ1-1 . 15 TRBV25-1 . TGTGCCAGCCAGAATACAGGGTTTGCTAGTACTGAAGCTTTCTTT CASQNTGFASTEAFF
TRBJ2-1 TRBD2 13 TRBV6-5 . TGTGCCGATTGGGGACTAGAGTACAATGAGCAGTTCTTC CADWGLEYNEQFF
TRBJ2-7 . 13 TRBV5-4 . TGTGCCAGCAGCTTGGTCCGGACAGCCAAGCAGTACTTC CASSLVRTAKQYF
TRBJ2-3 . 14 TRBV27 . TGTGCCAGCAGTTTTCGATTCCGCACAGATACGCAGTATTTT CASSFRFRTDTQYF
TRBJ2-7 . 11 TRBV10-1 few TGCGCCAGCAGACCCGCCTACGAGCAGTACTTC CASRPAYEQYF
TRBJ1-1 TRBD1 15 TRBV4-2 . TGTGCCAGCAGCCAAGGGGACAGAACGAACACTGAAGCTTTCTTT CASSQGDRTNTEAFF
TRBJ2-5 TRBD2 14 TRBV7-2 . TGTGCCAGCAGCTTGACGGGAGGGCCGTCTGTTAAGTACTTC CASSLTGGPSVKYF
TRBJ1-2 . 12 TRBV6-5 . TGTGCCAGCAGTGTGAATAACTATGGCTACACCTTC CASSVNNYGYTF